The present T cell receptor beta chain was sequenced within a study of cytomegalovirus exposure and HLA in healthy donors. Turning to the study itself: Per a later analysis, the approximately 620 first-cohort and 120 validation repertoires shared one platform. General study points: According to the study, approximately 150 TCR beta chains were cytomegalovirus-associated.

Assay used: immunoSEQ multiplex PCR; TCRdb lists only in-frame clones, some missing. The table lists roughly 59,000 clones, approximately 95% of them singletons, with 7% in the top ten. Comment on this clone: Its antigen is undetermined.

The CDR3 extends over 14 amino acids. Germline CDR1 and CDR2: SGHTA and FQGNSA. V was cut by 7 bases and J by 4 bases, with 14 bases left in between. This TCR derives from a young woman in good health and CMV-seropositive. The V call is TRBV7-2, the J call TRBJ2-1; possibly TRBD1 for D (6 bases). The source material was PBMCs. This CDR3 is CASTPGVPYNEQFF. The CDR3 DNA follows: TGTGCCAGCACTCCAGGGGTTCCATACAATGAGCAGTTCTTC.